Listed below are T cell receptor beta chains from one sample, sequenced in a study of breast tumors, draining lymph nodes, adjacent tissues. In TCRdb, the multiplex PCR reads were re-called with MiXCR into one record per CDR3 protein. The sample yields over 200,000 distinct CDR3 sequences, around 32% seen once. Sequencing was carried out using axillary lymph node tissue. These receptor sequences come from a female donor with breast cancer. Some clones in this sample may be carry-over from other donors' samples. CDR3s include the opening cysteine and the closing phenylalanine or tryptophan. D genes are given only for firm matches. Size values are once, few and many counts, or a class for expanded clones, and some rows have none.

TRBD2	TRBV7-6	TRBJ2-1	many	TGTGCCAGCAGCCCGACTAGCGGGAGGTTATACAATGAGCAGTTCTTC	CASSPTSGRLYNEQFF
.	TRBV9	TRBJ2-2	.	TGTGCCATGGGTCTAGCAGGCACCGGGGAGCTGTTTTTT	CAMGLAGTGELFF
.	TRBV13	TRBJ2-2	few	TGTGCCAGCAGCTTACTCGGGGCCGGGGAGCTGTTTTTT	CASSLLGAGELFF
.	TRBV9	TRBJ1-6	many	TGTGCCAGCAGCTCGGGACAAACGGGGAATTCACCCCTCCACTTT	CASSSGQTGNSPLHF
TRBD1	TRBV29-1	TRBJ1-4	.	TGCAGCGAGAAGGGACAGGAGGAAAAACTGTTTTTT	CSEKGQEEKLFF
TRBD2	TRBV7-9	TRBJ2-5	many	TGTGCCAGCAGCTTGAGTGGGGGACTAGTTGGGGAGACCCAGTACTTC	CASSLSGGLVGETQYF
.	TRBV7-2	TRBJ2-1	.	TGTGCCAGCAGCTTAGGTCCGGTGACTAGTGTCGTCTACAATGAGCAGTTCTTC	CASSLGPVTSVVYNEQFF
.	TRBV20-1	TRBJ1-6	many	TGCAGTGCTATCAGTGGGGCTCTGTATAATTCACCCCTCCACTTT	CSAISGALYNSPLHF
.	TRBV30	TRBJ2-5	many	TGTGCCTGGAGTGTACCTAAGGTCCAAGAGACCCAGTACTTC	CAWSVPKVQETQYF
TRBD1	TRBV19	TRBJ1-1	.	TGTGCCAGTAGTATAGGCCGACAGGGATGGGACACTGAAGCTTTCTTT	CASSIGRQGWDTEAFF
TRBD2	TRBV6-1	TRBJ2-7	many	TGTGCCAGTAAGGAGGGACTAACCTACGAGCAGTACTTC	CASKEGLTYEQYF
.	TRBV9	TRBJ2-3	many	TGTGCCAGCAGCGTAGATTTTGGTACAGATACGCAGTATTTT	CASSVDFGTDTQYF